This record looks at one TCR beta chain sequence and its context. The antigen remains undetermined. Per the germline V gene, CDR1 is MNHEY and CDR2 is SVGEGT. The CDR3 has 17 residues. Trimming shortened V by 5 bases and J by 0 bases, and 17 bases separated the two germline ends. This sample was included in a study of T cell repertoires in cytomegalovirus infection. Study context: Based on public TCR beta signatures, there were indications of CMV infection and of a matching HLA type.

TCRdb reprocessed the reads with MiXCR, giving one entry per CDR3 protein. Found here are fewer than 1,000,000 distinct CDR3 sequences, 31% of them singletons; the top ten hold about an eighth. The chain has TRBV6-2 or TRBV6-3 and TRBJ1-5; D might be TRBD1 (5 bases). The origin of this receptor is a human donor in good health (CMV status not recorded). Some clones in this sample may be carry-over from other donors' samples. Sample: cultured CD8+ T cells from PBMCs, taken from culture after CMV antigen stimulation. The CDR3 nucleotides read TGTGCCAGCAGTCTCCGCAGGGCGCGTTATAGCAATCAGCCCCAGCATTTT. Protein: CASSLRRARYSNQPQHF.